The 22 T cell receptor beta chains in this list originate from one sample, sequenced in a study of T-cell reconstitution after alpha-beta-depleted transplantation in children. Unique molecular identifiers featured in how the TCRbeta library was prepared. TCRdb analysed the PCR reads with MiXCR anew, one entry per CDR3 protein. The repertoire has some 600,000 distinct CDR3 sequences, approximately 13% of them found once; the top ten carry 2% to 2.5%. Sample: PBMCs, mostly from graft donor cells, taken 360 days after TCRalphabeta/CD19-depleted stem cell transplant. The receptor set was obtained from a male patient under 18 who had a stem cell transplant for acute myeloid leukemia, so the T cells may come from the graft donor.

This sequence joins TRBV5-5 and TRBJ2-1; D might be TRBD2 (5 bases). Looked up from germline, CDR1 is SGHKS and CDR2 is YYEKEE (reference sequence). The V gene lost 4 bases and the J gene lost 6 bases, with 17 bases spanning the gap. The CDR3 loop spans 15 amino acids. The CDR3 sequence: CASSVGMSGANEQFF. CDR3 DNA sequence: TGTGCCAGCAGCGTAGGAATGAGCGGAGCCAATGAGCAGTTCTTC.

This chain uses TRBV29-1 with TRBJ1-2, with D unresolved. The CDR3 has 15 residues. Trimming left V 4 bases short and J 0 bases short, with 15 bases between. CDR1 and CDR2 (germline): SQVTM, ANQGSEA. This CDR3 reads CSVGAWRRANYGYTF. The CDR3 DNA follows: TGCAGCGTTGGAGCTTGGAGGAGAGCTAACTATGGCTACACCTTC.

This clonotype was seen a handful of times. CDR3 amino acids: CASSKGVQNTGELFF. In DNA, the CDR3 is TGTGCCAGCAGCAAAGGAGTACAGAACACCGGGGAGCTGTTTTTT. The V call is TRBV12-3 or TRBV12-4, the J call TRBJ2-2; D remains ambiguous. CDR3 size: 15 residues. The germline V and J ends were trimmed by 6 bases and 1 base, with 12 bases remaining between them.

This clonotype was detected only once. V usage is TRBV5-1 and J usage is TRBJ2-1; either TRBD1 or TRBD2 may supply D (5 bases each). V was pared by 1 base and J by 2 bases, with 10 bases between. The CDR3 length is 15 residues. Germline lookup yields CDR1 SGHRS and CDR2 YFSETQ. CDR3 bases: TGCGCCAGCAGCTTGTTGCAGGGACCCTACAATGAGCAGTTCTTC. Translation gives CASSLLQGPYNEQFF.

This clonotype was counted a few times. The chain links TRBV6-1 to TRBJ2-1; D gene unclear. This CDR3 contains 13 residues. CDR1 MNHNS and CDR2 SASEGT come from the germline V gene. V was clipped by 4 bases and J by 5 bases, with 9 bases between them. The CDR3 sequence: CASSVSSDNEQFF. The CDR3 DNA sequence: TGTGCCAGCAGTGTTAGCTCAGACAATGAGCAGTTCTTC.

CDR3 bases: TGTGCCAGCTCATCACTCAGGACTAGCGGGATAACCGGGGAGCTGTTTTTT. Translating it yields CASSSLRTSGITGELFF. This chain connects TRBV18 to TRBJ2-2; 12 bases are shared with TRBD2. Germline-derived CDR1 and CDR2 are KGHSH and LQKENI. V trimming: 5 bases; J trimming: 5 bases; junction bases outside the gene matches: 9. CDR3 length: 17 residues.

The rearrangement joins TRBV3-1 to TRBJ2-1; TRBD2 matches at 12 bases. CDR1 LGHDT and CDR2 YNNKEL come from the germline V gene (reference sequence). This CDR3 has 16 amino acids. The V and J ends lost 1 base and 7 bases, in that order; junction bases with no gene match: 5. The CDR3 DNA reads TGTGCCAGCAGCCAAGCTCCTAGCGGGGGGGGGAATGAGCAGTTCTTC. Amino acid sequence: CASSQAPSGGGNEQFF.

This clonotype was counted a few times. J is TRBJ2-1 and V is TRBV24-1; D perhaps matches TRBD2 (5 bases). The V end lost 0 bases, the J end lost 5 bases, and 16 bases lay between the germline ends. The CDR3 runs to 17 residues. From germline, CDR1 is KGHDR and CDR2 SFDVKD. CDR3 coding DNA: TGTGCCACCAGTGATTTGCAGTATGGGAGAGACCACAATGAGCAGTTCTTC. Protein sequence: CATSDLQYGRDHNEQFF.

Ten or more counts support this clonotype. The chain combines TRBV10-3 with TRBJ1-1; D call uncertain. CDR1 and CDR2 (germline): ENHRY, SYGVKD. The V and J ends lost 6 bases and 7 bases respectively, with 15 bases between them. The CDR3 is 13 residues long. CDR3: CAIRPTAPGEAFF. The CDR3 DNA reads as TGTGCCATCAGACCCACTGCGCCAGGTGAAGCTTTCTTT.

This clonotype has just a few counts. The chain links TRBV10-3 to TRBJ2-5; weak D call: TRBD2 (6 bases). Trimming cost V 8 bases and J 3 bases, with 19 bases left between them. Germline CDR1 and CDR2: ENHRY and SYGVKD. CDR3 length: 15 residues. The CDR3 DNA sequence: TGTGCCATCTCCCGGGGATGGGAGGAGAAAGAGACCCAGTACTTC. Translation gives CAISRGWEEKETQYF.

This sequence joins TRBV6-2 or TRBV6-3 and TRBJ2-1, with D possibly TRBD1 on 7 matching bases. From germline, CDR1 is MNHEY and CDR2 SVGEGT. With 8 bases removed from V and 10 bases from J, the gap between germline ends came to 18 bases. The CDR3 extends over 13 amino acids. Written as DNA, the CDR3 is TGTGCCAGCCGAAACGGAGGGGGCAAGGAGCAGTTCTTC. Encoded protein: CASRNGGGKEQFF.

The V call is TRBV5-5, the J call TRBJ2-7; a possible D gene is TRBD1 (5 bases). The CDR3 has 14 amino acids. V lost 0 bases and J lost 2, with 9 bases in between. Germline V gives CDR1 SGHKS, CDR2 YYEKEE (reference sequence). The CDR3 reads CASSLVTGPYEQYF. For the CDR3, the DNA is TGTGCCAGCAGCTTGGTAACAGGACCCTACGAGCAGTACTTC.

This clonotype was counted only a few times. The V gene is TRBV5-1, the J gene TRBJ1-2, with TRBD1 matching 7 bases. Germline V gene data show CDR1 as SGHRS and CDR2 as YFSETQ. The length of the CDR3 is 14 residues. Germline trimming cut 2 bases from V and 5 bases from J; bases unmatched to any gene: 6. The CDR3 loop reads CASSLEGGEYGYTF. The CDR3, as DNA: TGCGCCAGCAGCTTAGAAGGGGGCGAATATGGCTACACCTTC.

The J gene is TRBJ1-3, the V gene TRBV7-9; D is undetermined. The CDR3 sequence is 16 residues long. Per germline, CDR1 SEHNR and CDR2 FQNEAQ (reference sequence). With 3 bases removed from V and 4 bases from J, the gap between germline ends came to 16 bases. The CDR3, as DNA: TGTGCCAGCAGCTTTCGACCAACGGAGACCGGAAACACCATATATTTT. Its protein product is CASSFRPTETGNTIYF.

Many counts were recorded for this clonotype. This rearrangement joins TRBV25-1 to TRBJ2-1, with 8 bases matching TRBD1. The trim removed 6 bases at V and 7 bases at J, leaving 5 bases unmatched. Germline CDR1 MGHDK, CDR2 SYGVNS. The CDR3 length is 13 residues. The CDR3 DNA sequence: TGTGCCAGCAGGCAGGGGGCGCGTAATGAGCAGTTCTTC. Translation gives CASRQGARNEQFF.

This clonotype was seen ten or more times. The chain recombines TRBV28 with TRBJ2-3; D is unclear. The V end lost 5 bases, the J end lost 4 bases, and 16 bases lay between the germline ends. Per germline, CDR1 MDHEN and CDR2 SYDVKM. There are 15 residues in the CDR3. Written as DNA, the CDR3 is TGTGCCAGCAGTCTCCCGCTACCGTCCTCAGATACGCAGTATTTT. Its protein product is CASSLPLPSSDTQYF.

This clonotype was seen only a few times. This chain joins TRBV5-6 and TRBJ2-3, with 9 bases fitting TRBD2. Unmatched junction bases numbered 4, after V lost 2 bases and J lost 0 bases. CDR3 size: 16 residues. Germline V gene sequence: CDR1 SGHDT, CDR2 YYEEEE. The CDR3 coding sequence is TGTGCCAGCAGCTTCTGGCGGGAGGGAAGCACAGATACGCAGTATTTT. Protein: CASSFWREGSTDTQYF. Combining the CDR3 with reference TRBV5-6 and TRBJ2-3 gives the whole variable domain DAGVTQSPTHLIKTRGQQVTLRCSPKSGHDTVSWYQQALGQGPQFIFQYYEEEERQRGNFPDRFSGHQFPNYSSELNVNALLLGDSALYLCASSFWREGSTDTQYFGPGTRLTVL.

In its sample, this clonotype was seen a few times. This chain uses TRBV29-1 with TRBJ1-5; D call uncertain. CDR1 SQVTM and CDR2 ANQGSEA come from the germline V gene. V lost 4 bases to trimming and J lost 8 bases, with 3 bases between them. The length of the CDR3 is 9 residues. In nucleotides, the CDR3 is TGCAGCGTTGCGGAGCCCCAGCATTTT. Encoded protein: CSVAEPQHF.

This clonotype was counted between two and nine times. The CDR3 nucleotides are TGTGCCAGCAGCCAACTGAGCGGGAGGCAGGAGCAGTTCTTC. Amino acids: CASSQLSGRQEQFF. The V call is TRBV14, the J call TRBJ2-1; 9 bases line up with TRBD2. J lost 10 bases, V lost 2 bases, and 6 bases had no gene match. Per germline, CDR1 SGHDN and CDR2 FVKESK. The CDR3 runs to 14 residues. Variable domain in full (rest from reference TRBV14 and TRBJ2-1): EAGVTQFPSHSVIEKGQTVTLRCDPISGHDNLYWYRRVMGKEIKFLLHFVKESKQDESGMPNNRFLAERTGGTYSTLKVQPAELEDSGVYFCASSQLSGRQEQFFGPGTRLTVL.

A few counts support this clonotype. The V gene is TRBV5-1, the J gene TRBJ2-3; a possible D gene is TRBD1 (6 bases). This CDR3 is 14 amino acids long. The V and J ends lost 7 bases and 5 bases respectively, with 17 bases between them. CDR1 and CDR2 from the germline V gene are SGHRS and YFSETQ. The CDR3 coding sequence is TGCGCCAGCTTTTCCAGAGCCAGGGGAGATACGCAGTATTTT. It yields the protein CASFSRARGDTQYF.

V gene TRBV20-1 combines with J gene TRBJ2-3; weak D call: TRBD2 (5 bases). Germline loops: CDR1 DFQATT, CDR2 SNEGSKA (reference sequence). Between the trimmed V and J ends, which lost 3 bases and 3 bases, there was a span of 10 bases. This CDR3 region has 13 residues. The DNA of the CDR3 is TGCAGTGCTAGTCTCAGCGGTACAGATACGCAGTATTTT. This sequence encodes CSASLSGTDTQYF.

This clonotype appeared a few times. The CDR3 DNA reads TGCAGTGCTACCAGGACTCCGTCGAACACCGGGGAGCTGTTTTTT. Translation gives CSATRTPSNTGELFF. The chain uses TRBV20-1 and TRBJ2-2; weak D call: TRBD2 (5 bases). CDR1 and CDR2 (germline): DFQATT, SNEGSKA (reference sequence). There are 15 residues in the CDR3. The V gene lost 4 bases and the J gene lost 0 bases, with 12 bases spanning the gap.